These T cell receptor beta chains were read from a single sample in a study of PD-L1 blockade in urothelial cancer. Assay: immunoSEQ multiplex PCR; the TCRdb copy retains only in-frame clones and omits some. The sample lists under 40,000 clones, around 90% occurring once. The source material was PBMCs, sampled around atezolizumab (anti-PD-L1) treatment. The receptor source for this set is a man in his 70s with urothelial cancer. CDR3s include the opening cysteine and the closing phenylalanine or tryptophan. The D gene is left open where the match is weak.

D	V	J	CDR3
-	TRBV7-9	TRBJ2-1	CASSLGGLGDEQFF
-	TRBV11-2	TRBJ2-1	CASRRGLFSYNEQFF
TRBD2	TRBV10-3	TRBJ2-5	CAISPGGGQTQYF
-	TRBV6-6	TRBJ2-5	CASSQRDQETQYF
-	TRBV28	TRBJ2-7	CASSGNYEQYF
-	TRBV11-2	TRBJ2-2	CASSLAGSGGAKTGELFF
-	TRBV5-6	TRBJ2-5	CASSLAGRKETQYF
-	TRBV15	TRBJ2-2	CATSRGHSANTGELFF
-	TRBV11-1	TRBJ2-7	CASSPRPGGENEQYF
-	TRBV27	TRBJ2-7	CASSLRRSSYEQYF
-	TRBV9	TRBJ2-7	CASSAHLQGYEQYF
-	TRBV2	TRBJ1-1	CASSEGGLNTEAFF
-	TRBV11-2	TRBJ1-4	CASSLDPLPNEKLFF
-	TRBV5-7	TRBJ2-6	CASSSRGSYRRANVLTF
TRBD1	TRBV27	TRBJ2-6	CASSLSPRGLGANVLTF